This T cell receptor (beta chain) was sequenced during a study of blood T cell repertoires in COVID-19. This clone appeared a single time. Profiled with immunoSEQ multiplex PCR; TCRdb holds only in-frame clones, not every one. Of under 300,000 clones in the sample, nearly 90% were seen once. The CDR3 extends over 13 amino acids. The V and J ends lost 4 bases and 4 bases, in that order; junction bases with no gene match: 4. CDR1 and CDR2 from the germline V gene are SGHKS and YYEKEE (reference sequence). Sequencing input: PBMCs or T cells enriched from blood (not recorded which). The receptor was derived from a woman in her sixties or seventies who had recovered from COVID-19. The chain employs TRBV5-5 and TRBJ1-2; 7 positions match TRBD1. The CDR3 bases are TGTGCCAGCAGCCGACAGGGCGTCTATGGCTACACCTTC. Amino acid sequence: CASSRQGVYGYTF.